This T cell receptor beta chain was identified during a study of T cell repertoires in aging, cancer and after chemotherapy. The template was genomic DNA from peripheral blood, not RNA. The V end was cut by 1 base, the J end by 7 bases, with 17 bases between. CDR1 SGHNT and CDR2 YENEEA come from the germline V gene. This CDR3 is built from 16 residues. Multiplex touch-down PCR with TRB-A/B primers amplified rearranged V-D-J TRB sequences. One entry per CDR3 protein results from TCRdb running MiXCR on the multiplex PCR reads. The table includes about 11,000 distinct CDR3 sequences, just under 30% detected once.

The TCR sequence derives from a human donor in good health. J is TRBJ2-1 and V is TRBV11-3, with a possible D match to TRBD1 (6 bases). The sample comprised blood. The CDR3 nucleotides read TGTGCCAGCAGCTTAGGCTACACAGGGATTTTTAATGAGCAGTTCTTC. This codes for CASSLGYTGIFNEQFF.